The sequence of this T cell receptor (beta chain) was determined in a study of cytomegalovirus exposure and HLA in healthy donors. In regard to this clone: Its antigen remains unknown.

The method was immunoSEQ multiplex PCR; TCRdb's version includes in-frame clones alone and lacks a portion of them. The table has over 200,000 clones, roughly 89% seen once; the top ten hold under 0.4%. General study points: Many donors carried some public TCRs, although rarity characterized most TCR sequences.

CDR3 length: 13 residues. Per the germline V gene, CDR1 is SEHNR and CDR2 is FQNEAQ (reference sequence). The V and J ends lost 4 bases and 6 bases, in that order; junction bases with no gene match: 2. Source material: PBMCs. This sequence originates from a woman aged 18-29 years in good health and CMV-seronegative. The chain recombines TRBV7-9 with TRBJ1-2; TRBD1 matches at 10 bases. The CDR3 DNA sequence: TGTGCCAGCAGCTCGACAGGGGGCGATGGCTACACCTTC. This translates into CASSSTGGDGYTF.